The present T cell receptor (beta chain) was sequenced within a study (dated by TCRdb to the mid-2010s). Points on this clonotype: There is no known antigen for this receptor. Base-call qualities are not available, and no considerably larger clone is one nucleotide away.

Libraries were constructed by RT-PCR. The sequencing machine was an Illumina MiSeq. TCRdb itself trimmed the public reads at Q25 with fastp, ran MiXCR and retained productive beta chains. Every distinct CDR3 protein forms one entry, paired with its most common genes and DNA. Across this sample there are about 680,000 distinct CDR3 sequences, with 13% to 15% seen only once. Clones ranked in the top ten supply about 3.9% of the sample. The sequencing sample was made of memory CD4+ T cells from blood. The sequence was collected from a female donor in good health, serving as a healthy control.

The DNA sequence is TGTGCCAGCAGTACCAGAGTCCTGAACACTGAAGCTTTCTTT. The translation is CASSTRVLNTEAFF. The chain was built from TRBV6-1 and TRBJ1-1; the D gene identity is not certain. V lost 5 bases and J lost 0 bases; the stretch between them is 10 bases long. From cysteine to phenylalanine, the CDR3 is 14 amino acids long. The kept DNA is CDR3 alone, 42 bases in frame from the first base. The germline V gene encodes CDR1 MNHNS and CDR2 SASEGT.